This paragraph reports one T cell receptor beta chain. Its binding antigen is unknown. Per-base qualities were not stored, and no clone one base away is much larger. The sample comes from a study of CD8 T cells in Susac syndrome (dated by TCRdb to about 2019). Background on the whole study: Among the Susac syndrome patients who were sequenced, clinically active disease was present in 5 or 6 and clinical remission was observed in eight or nine. Susac syndrome patients were therapy-naive, on corticosteroids (some also receiving IVIg), or on IVIg alone at blood withdrawal. The study used repertoire sequencing to test whether antigen drove CD8+ T cell activation and differentiation in Susac syndrome. General conclusions and limits of the study: In patients with Susac syndrome, the CD4+ T cell repertoire showed no detectable clonal expansion. The TCR sequencing and HLA analysis was acknowledged to have included a relatively small number of individuals.

RNA was extracted using the RNeasy kit, and about 0.45 to 1 microgram was reverse transcribed with random hexamers. TCR beta CDR3 regions were amplified with the immunoSEQ multiplex PCR assay covering 54 Vbeta and 13 Jbeta segments. PCR amplification bias was corrected using a synthetic template baseline for primer optimization and computational correction. Turning to the authors' computational methods: Reads were annotated to V, D and J genes according to IMGT and were analyzed with immunoSEQ Analyzer, with only productive sequences retained. To calculate clonality, Shannon entropy was normalized by log2 of the number of productive unique sequences and then subtracted from one. For each patient and control, public and private clones were evaluated among the 100 most prevalent clones. A clone was defined as Susac-specific if it was absent from the healthy and MS cohorts, from some 980 published viral clones and from other ImmuneACCESS disease sequences. TCRdb reran the public reads through fastp at Q25 and MiXCR, keeping productive beta chains. Rows matching on CDR3 protein sequence are summarized as one entry with the most common DNA and genes. TCRdb, not the original authors, processed these V and J calls. The sample table lists tens of thousands of distinct CDR3 sequences, around 93% of them with a count of one. The top ten clones comprise less than 0.16% of the sample.

Sequences SGHTA (CDR1) and FQGTGA (CDR2) are obtained from the germline V gene. The CDR3 has 16 amino acids, counting the end cysteine and phenylalanine. The kept DNA is CDR3 alone, 48 bases in frame from the first base. The germline ends are 13 bases apart after V is trimmed by 3 bases and J by 0 bases. Peripheral blood CD8+ and CD4+ T cells from healthy donors, Susac syndrome patients and multiple sclerosis patients were profiled by high-throughput TCR beta sequencing. Recently defined diagnostic criteria for definite or probable disease were met by the Susac syndrome patients. Bulk CD8+ and CD4+ T cells were purified by magnetic negative isolation, whereas CD8+ TEMRA cells were enriched by FACS. Blood was drawn into EDTA tubes, processed within 24 hours, and PBMCs were isolated by density gradient centrifugation. PBMCs intended for TCR sequencing were cryopreserved in liquid nitrogen and thawed later in a water bath at 37 degrees C. The sorted or isolated CD4+, CD8+ and CD8+ TEMRA cells reached a purity of at least 90%.

Here the chain combines TRBV7-3 and TRBJ2-3, with no D gene named confidently. The sequence came from a human donor with Susac syndrome. What was sequenced was CD4+ T cells from PBMCs. The sequenced DNA is TGTGCCAGCAGCTTGGGCAACACCCTTAGCACAGATACGCAGTATTTT. Its translation is CASSLGNTLSTDTQYF.